This T cell receptor (beta chain) was retrieved from a study of blood T cell repertoires in COVID-19. The V gene end was trimmed by 1 base and the J gene end by 3 bases; junction bases not matched to a gene: 3. The CDR3 is made up of 15 amino acids. Germline V lookup: CDR1 SGDLS, CDR2 YYNGEE. The protocol was immunoSEQ multiplex PCR, while the TCRdb copy is restricted to in-frame clones and leaves out a portion. The data show roughly 90,000 clones, with around nine tenths seen just once and 5.1% held by the top ten. The chain uses TRBV9 and TRBJ1-4; 7 nucleotides match TRBD1. Material for sequencing was peripheral blood. The clonotype comes from a middle-aged man with acute or convalescent COVID-19. The CDR3 DNA reads as TGTGCCAGCAGCGTAACCGGGACAGCTAATGAAAAACTGTTTTTT. Translating gives CASSVTGTANEKLFF.